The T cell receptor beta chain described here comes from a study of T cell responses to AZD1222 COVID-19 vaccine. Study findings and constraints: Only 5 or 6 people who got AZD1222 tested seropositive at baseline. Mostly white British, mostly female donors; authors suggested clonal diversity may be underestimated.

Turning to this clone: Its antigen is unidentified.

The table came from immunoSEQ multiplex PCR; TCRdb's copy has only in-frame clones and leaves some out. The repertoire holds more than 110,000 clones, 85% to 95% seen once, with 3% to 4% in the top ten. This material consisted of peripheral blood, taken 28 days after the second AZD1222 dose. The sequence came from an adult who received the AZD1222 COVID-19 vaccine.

The CDR3 spells CASTKTVYNEKLFF. The CDR3, as DNA: TGTGCCAGCACCAAGACAGTGTATAATGAAAAACTGTTTTTT. The genes are TRBV16 and TRBJ1-4; maybe TRBD1 (5 bases). Looked up from germline, CDR1 is KGHSY and CDR2 is FQNENV. This CDR3 region has 14 residues. The germline V and J ends were trimmed by 7 bases and 4 bases, with 13 bases remaining between them.